Listed here are 27 T cell receptor beta chains from one sample, sequenced in a study of blood T cell repertoires in COVID-19. Assay: immunoSEQ multiplex PCR; the TCRdb copy retains only in-frame clones and omits some. Seen here are about 230,000 clones, 85% to 90% observed once, and the top ten hold around 10%. The material sequenced was peripheral blood. The source of these receptors is a man aged 50-60 years with COVID-19, enrolled during active disease.

The rearrangement uses TRBV28 and TRBJ1-5; D remains unclear. V lost 6 bases, J lost 0 bases, and 12 bases lay in between. This CDR3 contains 15 residues. Germline values: CDR1 MDHEN, CDR2 SYDVKM. The DNA of the CDR3 is TGTGCCAGCAGCCCAACAGTATTTAGCAATCAGCCCCAGCATTTT. Amino acid sequence: CASSPTVFSNQPQHF.

In this sample, this clone turned up a few times. J is TRBJ2-6 and V is TRBV6-4; possible D gene TRBD2, 5 bases. CDR1 and CDR2 from the germline V gene are MRHNA and SNTAGT. The CDR3 extends over 16 amino acids. With 2 bases removed from V and 0 bases from J, the gap between germline ends came to 8 bases. The CDR3 protein is CASSDDAGSGANVLTF. The CDR3 DNA follows: TGTGCCAGCAGTGACGACGCGGGCTCTGGGGCCAACGTCCTGACTTTC.

The chain joins TRBV18 to TRBJ1-2; D gene unclear. V was cut by 2 bases and J by 5 bases, with 12 bases left in between. CDR1 KGHSH and CDR2 LQKENI come from the germline V gene. CDR3 length equals 14 residues. DNA for the CDR3: TGTGCCAGCTCACCAGAGGCAGAAACTTATGGCTACACCTTC. The encoded protein is CASSPEAETYGYTF.

J is TRBJ1-3 and V is TRBV5-1; D is uncertain. The CDR3 contains 13 residues. CDR1 is SGHRS, CDR2 YFSETQ, per germline. V was clipped by 1 base and J by 2 bases, with 4 bases between them. CDR3 protein: CASSLSTGNTIYF. The CDR3 DNA reads as TGCGCCAGCAGCTTGTCTACTGGAAACACCATATATTTT.

This chain links TRBV3-1 (or the pseudogene TRBV3-2) with TRBJ2-7; the match to TRBD1 covers 10 bases. The germline V gene has CDR1 LGHDT and CDR2 YNNKEL (reference sequence). The CDR3 has 15 amino acids. Trimming cost V 1 base and J 4 bases; bases outside gene matches: 4. The CDR3 protein is CASSQVPGQGYEQYF. The CDR3 nucleotides are TGTGCCAGCAGCCAAGTACCGGGACAGGGGTACGAGCAGTACTTC.

The rearrangement links TRBV10-3 to TRBJ2-1, with a tentative D call TRBD1 (6 bases). Germline loops: CDR1 ENHRY, CDR2 SYGVKD. Trimming left V 10 bases short and J 7 bases short, with 20 bases between. This CDR3 is built from 14 residues. The CDR3 region has the DNA TGTGCCACAAACATCCAGGGGCGTGTAAATGAGCAGTTCTTC. It is translated as CATNIQGRVNEQFF.

The rearrangement uses TRBV12-5 and TRBJ1-3; D gene uncertain. V shed 11 bases and J shed 1 base, with 9 bases lying between them. The CDR3 loop spans 12 amino acids. The germline CDR1 and CDR2 sequences are LGHNT and FRNRAP. The CDR3, as DNA: TGTGCTGGCGGAAAGTCTGGAAACACCATATATTTT. It codes for CAGGKSGNTIYF.

The CDR3 region is CASSFRGAGTDTQYF. The CDR3 DNA follows: TGTGCCAGCAGTTTCAGGGGGGCCGGCACAGATACGCAGTATTTT. This chain uses TRBV28 with TRBJ2-3, with D possibly matching TRBD1 (7 bases). The V end lost 3 bases, the J end lost 1 base, and 11 bases lay between the germline ends. The CDR3 totals 15 residues. Germline V gene data show CDR1 as MDHEN and CDR2 as SYDVKM.

This clone has a single count. The rearrangement links TRBV15 to TRBJ2-3; 8 nucleotides line up with TRBD1. This CDR3 has 16 residues. After removal of 0 bases from V and 3 bases from J, the junction contained 5 bases not matched to a gene. Germline CDR1 LNHNV, CDR2 YYDKDF (reference sequence). CDR3 residues: CATSRDGQGATDTQYF. In DNA form, the CDR3 reads TGTGCCACCAGCAGAGACGGGCAGGGGGCGACAGATACGCAGTATTTT.

The chain uses TRBV9 and TRBJ1-1; a weak D match, TRBD1 (5 bases). Trimming left V 3 bases short and J 5 bases short, with 17 bases between. Germline CDR1 is SGDLS and CDR2 is YYNGEE. The CDR3 is 15 amino acids. The CDR3 DNA is TGTGCCAGCAGCGGACTTGGGGGAGGGTCGACTGAAGCTTTCTTT. The encoded protein is CASSGLGGGSTEAFF.

This chain links TRBV29-1 with TRBJ1-5, with D perhaps matching TRBD1 (5 bases). Germline assignment: CDR1 SQVTM and CDR2 ANQGSEA. This CDR3 is built from 13 residues. V was shortened by 7 bases and J by 3 bases, with 13 bases between the two germline ends. Here the CDR3 DNA reads TGCAGCGCCACTGACAGAGCCAATCAGCCCCAGCATTTT. It encodes CSATDRANQPQHF.

The rearrangement joins TRBV25-1 to TRBJ1-1, with TRBD1 matching over 7 bases. CDR3 length equals 15 residues. V shed 3 bases, J shed 5 bases, and the junction held 9 bases outside the gene matches. Germline lookup yields CDR1 MGHDK and CDR2 SYGVNS. CDR3 sequence: CASSDLATGRTEAFF. CDR3 bases: TGTGCCAGCAGTGATTTGGCGACAGGGCGAACTGAAGCTTTCTTT.

In nucleotides, the CDR3 is TGTGCCAGCAGCTCCTACTTGACAGGACCAATCACCGGGGAGCTGTTTTTT. It codes for CASSSYLTGPITGELFF. The chain couples TRBV7-9 to TRBJ2-2; the D gene is possibly TRBD1 (6 bases). The CDR3 has 17 residues. The germline V gene encodes CDR1 SEHNR and CDR2 FQNEAQ (reference sequence). The V end lost 4 bases, the J end lost 4 bases, and 19 bases lay between the germline ends. The full variable domain, completed using reference TRBV7-9 and TRBJ2-2, is DTGVSQNPRHKITKRGQNVTFRCDPISEHNRLYWYRQTLGQGPEFLTYFQNEAQLEKSRLLSDRFSAERPKGSFSTLEIQRTEQGDSAMYLCASSSYLTGPITGELFFGEGSRLTVL.

This chain links TRBV2 with TRBJ2-3; 8 positions agree with TRBD1. With 4 bases clipped from V and 1 base from J, the junction kept 13 bases outside the gene matches. Germline V gene lookup returns CDR1 SNHLY and CDR2 FYNNEI. The CDR3 spans 18 residues. DNA of the CDR3: TGTGCCAGCAGTGGGATTAGACAGGGGTCACCGGGCACAGATACGCAGTATTTT. This codes for CASSGIRQGSPGTDTQYF.

The chain joins TRBV27 to TRBJ1-1; TRBD1 is a possible D gene (6 bases). Per germline, CDR1 MNHEY and CDR2 SMNVEV (reference sequence). V was shortened by 6 bases and J by 3 bases, with 11 bases between the two germline ends. The CDR3 sequence is 13 residues long. In DNA form, the CDR3 reads TGTGCCAGCAGACTCCAGGGGCACACTGAAGCTTTCTTT. Its protein is CASRLQGHTEAFF.

This clone was recorded once. This chain links TRBV19 with TRBJ2-5; 9 nucleotides align to TRBD2. From germline, CDR1 is LNHDA and CDR2 SQIVND (reference sequence). J was trimmed by 5 bases and V by 5 bases; bases with no gene match: 6. This CDR3 comprises 14 residues. CDR3 nucleotide sequence: TGTGCCAGTAGTGCGGGACTAGCCGGCGAGACCCAGTACTTC. It yields the protein CASSAGLAGETQYF.

This sequence joins TRBV7-9 and TRBJ1-2; D perhaps matches TRBD1 (5 bases). The CDR3 consists of 17 residues. The V and J ends lost 9 bases and 1 base respectively, with 24 bases between them. CDR1 is SEHNR and CDR2 is FQNEAQ in the germline V gene (reference sequence). CDR3 sequence reads: CASFKVDYRNNNYGYTF. The CDR3 DNA sequence: TGTGCCAGTTTCAAGGTGGACTACAGGAACAATAACTATGGCTACACCTTC.

This sequence joins TRBV21-1 and TRBJ2-2; the D call of TRBD1 is as the table states it, not checked on the DNA. TRBV21-1 is given as a pseudogene. The length of the CDR3 is 16 residues. This chain's CDR3 is CASSKTGQGAAGELFF. The DNA for the CDR3 is TGTGCCAGCAGCAAAACCGGACAGGGGGCGGCCGGGGAGCTGTTTTTT.

The genes are TRBV5-1 and TRBJ2-1, with 12 bases matching TRBD2. J was trimmed by 10 bases and V by 4 bases; bases with no gene match: 3. The CDR3 consists of 13 residues. Germline values: CDR1 SGHRS, CDR2 YFSETQ. The CDR3: CASSNGLAGEQFF. DNA of the CDR3: TGCGCCAGCAGCAACGGACTAGCGGGGGAGCAGTTCTTC.

V usage is TRBV23-1 and J usage is TRBJ1-1, with TRBD1 identical over 7 bases. TRBV23-1 is treated as an ORF (open reading frame) with a function not yet certain. There are 15 residues in the CDR3. The ends lost 9 bases at V and 0 bases at J; junction bases unmatched: 10. The CDR3 nucleotides are TGCGCCAGACCGGCCCGGGACAGTATGAACACTGAAGCTTTCTTT. Translating it yields CARPARDSMNTEAFF.

J is TRBJ2-7 and V is TRBV5-1; TRBD1 agrees at 7 bases. The germline V gene encodes CDR1 SGHRS and CDR2 YFSETQ. V gave up 5 bases and J gave up 0 bases; unmatched junction bases: 5. The CDR3 totals 14 residues. The CDR3 DNA sequence: TGCGCCAGCAGAACCGGGACAGTCTCCTACGAGCAGTACTTC. This translates into CASRTGTVSYEQYF.

The chain combines TRBV19 with TRBJ1-5; 11 positions match TRBD1. The V gene's germline CDR1 is LNHDA and CDR2 SQIVND (reference sequence). V lost 5 bases, J lost 3 bases, and 3 bases stayed unmatched. The CDR3 runs 15 residues. Here the CDR3 DNA reads TGTGCCAGTAGTGCGGACAGGGGGCCCAATCAGCCCCAGCATTTT. Amino acid sequence: CASSADRGPNQPQHF.

CDR3 loop: CASSSGVRGETQYF. In DNA form, the CDR3 reads TGTGCCAGCAGTTCCGGTGTGAGGGGGGAGACCCAGTACTTC. This chain links TRBV6-5 with TRBJ2-5, with a tentative D call TRBD1 (6 bases). The germline V gene has CDR1 MNHEY and CDR2 SVGAGI. V was cut by 4 bases and J by 5 bases, with 14 bases left in between. The CDR3 spans 14 residues.

This chain uses TRBV21-1 with TRBJ1-5; the D call of TRBD1 is as the table states it, not checked on the DNA. TRBV21-1 is described as a pseudogene. There are 17 residues in the CDR3. CDR3 nucleotide sequence: TGTGCCAGCAGAAACAGTAATATCGGGACAGGGATTAGGCCCCAGCATTTT. Translated: CASRNSNIGTGIRPQHF.

The J gene is TRBJ2-2, the V gene TRBV9, with D uncertain. Germline values: CDR1 SGDLS, CDR2 YYNGEE. This CDR3 is built from 17 residues. With 0 bases removed from V and 2 bases from J, the gap between germline ends came to 14 bases. This chain's CDR3 is CASSVAIGRINTGELFF. The CDR3 nucleotides read TGTGCCAGCAGCGTAGCCATAGGCAGGATCAACACCGGGGAGCTGTTTTTT.

A few counts support this clone. The same CDR3 is also encoded by other DNA sequences in this sample. The chain has TRBV2 and TRBJ1-6; TRBD1 matches 8 bases. Germline CDR1 is SNHLY and CDR2 is FYNNEI. Trimming removed 7 bases from V and 3 bases from J; junction bases left unmatched: 5. This CDR3 contains 15 residues. CDR3 sequence reads: CASKEQGDYNSPLHF. The CDR3 DNA reads TGTGCCAGCAAGGAACAGGGGGACTATAATTCACCCCTCCACTTT.

The chain uses TRBV7-2 and TRBJ1-5; D unclear. CDR1 is SGHTA and CDR2 is FQGNSA in the germline V gene. Trimming left V 2 bases short and J 4 bases short, with 3 bases between. This CDR3 spans 12 amino acids. CDR3 nucleotide sequence: TGTGCCAGCAGCTTATATAATCAGCCCCAGCATTTT. Translating gives CASSLYNQPQHF. Based on the CDR3 plus reference TRBV7-2 and TRBJ1-5, the full variable domain is GAGVSQSPSNKVTEKGKDVELRCDPISGHTALYWYRQSLGQGLEFLIYFQGNSAPDKSGLPSDRFSAERTGGSVSTLTIQRTQQEDSAVYLCASSLYNQPQHFGDGTRLSIL.